This TCR beta chain originates from a study of blood T cells in healthy people across ages. Notes on the study in general: One million T cells yielded diversity estimates that were considered underestimates.

From germline, CDR1 is KGHSH and CDR2 LQKENI. Deletions cut 6 bases from V and 4 bases from J, with 19 bases between. The CDR3 is 15 residues long. This clonotype was counted once. Its antigen is not identified. Caucasian, healthy and from Russia, the donors were aged between roughly 6 and 100. The authors drew around 11 milliliters of peripheral blood from each donor. Samples each had at least 5 micrograms of total RNA extracted. A second PCR, run for about 6 to 11 cycles, used a sample-barcoded 5' primer plus a J-beta primer mix. TCRdb used MiXCR to reprocess the 5' RACE reads, holding one entry per CDR3 protein. The repertoire holds over a million distinct CDR3 sequences, approximately 38% seen once, with 7% to 9.5% in the top ten.

The sequencing input was blood. J is TRBJ2-7 and V is TRBV18, with a weak D call TRBD1 (6 bases). This TCR was sampled from a young woman in good health. CDR3: CASSAAGTRMYEQYF. DNA of the CDR3: TGTGCCAGCTCGGCCGCCGGGACAAGGATGTACGAGCAGTACTTC.